The 3 T cell receptor beta chains presented below share a single source sample, sequenced in a study of technical replicates of blood from four donors. The protocol was immunoSEQ multiplex PCR, while the TCRdb copy is restricted to in-frame clones and leaves out a portion. The sample has 45,000 to 55,000 clones; about 95% are singletons. Sample: T cells isolated from PBMCs. The receptors come from a human donor in good health.

The V gene is TRBV7-9, the J gene TRBJ2-7; D unclear. CDR1 and CDR2 (germline): SEHNR, FQNEAQ (reference sequence). The CDR3 totals 12 residues. With 10 bases removed from V and 3 bases from J, the gap between germline ends came to 13 bases. The CDR3 DNA is TGTGCCACCTCATACAGCCACTACGAGCAGTACTTC. Translated: CATSYSHYEQYF. The complete variable domain, with remaining parts taken from reference TRBV7-9 and TRBJ2-7, reads DTGVSQNPRHKITKRGQNVTFRCDPISEHNRLYWYRQTLGQGPEFLTYFQNEAQLEKSRLLSDRFSAERPKGSFSTLEIQRTEQGDSAMYLCATSYSHYEQYFGPGTRLTVT.

The chain links TRBV10-3 to TRBJ2-3; 11 bases map to TRBD2. Germline CDR1 is ENHRY and CDR2 is SYGVKD. V gave up 6 bases and J gave up 1 base; unmatched junction bases: 6. The CDR3 contains 16 residues. This CDR3 is CAISYSGRAGTDTQYF. CDR3 sequence (DNA): TGTGCCATCAGCTATAGCGGGAGGGCCGGCACAGATACGCAGTATTTT.

The V gene is TRBV7-6, the J gene TRBJ2-5, with no clear D. Germline V gives CDR1 SGHVS, CDR2 FNYEAQ. The CDR3 is 12 residues long. V was shortened by 5 bases and J by 5 bases, with 9 bases between the two germline ends. The CDR3 spells CASSRSRETQYF. CDR3 coding DNA: TGTGCCAGCAGCCGATCGAGGGAGACCCAGTACTTC.